This T cell receptor beta chain was sequenced for a study of blood T cell repertoires in COVID-19. Study summary: PBMCs, B-cell-depleted T cells, or T cells were the source of the cDNA or gDNA that made up the material.

Germline V lookup: CDR1 SGHKS, CDR2 YYEKEE (reference sequence). The CDR3 consists of 16 residues. Trimming removed 1 base at V and 5 bases at J, with 16 bases between. Repertoires were generated with immunoSEQ multiplex PCR, while TCRdb's copy carries only in-frame clones and drops some. The sample yields under 200,000 clones, over 70% seen once. The source of this sequence is a woman between 45 and 60 years old in a cohort exposed to, infected with or recovered from COVID-19 (not recorded which). The gene calls are TRBV5-5 and TRBJ1-5, with D maybe TRBD1 (5 bases). Sequencing used PBMCs or T cells enriched from blood (not recorded which). CDR3 residues: CASSLRWSGSHQPQHF. The CDR3 coding sequence is TGTGCCAGCAGCTTGAGGTGGTCAGGGTCCCATCAGCCCCAGCATTTT.